Listed here are 27 T cell receptor beta chains from one sample, sequenced in a study of blood T cell repertoires in COVID-19. TCRdb's table, derived via immunoSEQ multiplex PCR, lists solely in-frame clones and lacks some. The sample carries about 150,000 clones, about 86% recorded once. Specimen: peripheral blood. The receptors here all came from a woman in her fifties or sixties with acute or convalescent COVID-19.

This chain joins TRBV12-3 or TRBV12-4 and TRBJ1-2; unclear D gene. V lost 3 bases and J lost 4, with 6 bases in between. The CDR3 loop spans 12 amino acids. This chain's CDR3 is CASSLSLYGYTF. The DNA of the CDR3 is TGTGCCAGCAGTTTGTCTCTCTATGGCTACACCTTC.

The chain couples TRBV19 to TRBJ2-1; D may be TRBD2 (6 bases). V was trimmed by 3 bases and J by 8 bases, leaving 14 bases between them. This CDR3 has 14 residues. The germline gives CDR1 LNHDA, CDR2 SQIVND (reference sequence). The CDR3, as DNA: TGTGCCAGTAGTATTCGGGGGTCCTGGGATGAGCAGTTCTTC. Its translation: CASSIRGSWDEQFF.

The chain is built from TRBV6-6 and TRBJ2-7; 9 bases line up with TRBD1. Germline trimming cut 0 bases from V and 5 bases from J; bases unmatched to any gene: 2. The CDR3 runs to 14 residues. Germline CDR1 is MNHNY and CDR2 is SVGAGI (reference sequence). The CDR3 here is CASSYSGQGNEQYF. CDR3 nucleotides: TGTGCCAGCAGTTACTCGGGACAGGGCAACGAGCAGTACTTC.

This clone was detected only once. V gene TRBV23-1 combines with J gene TRBJ1-1; 7 bases align to TRBD1. TRBV23-1 is given ORF status, its function remaining uncertain. The CDR3 has 19 residues. V gave up 2 bases and J gave up 2 bases; unmatched junction bases: 17. The CDR3 DNA follows: TGCGCCAGCAGTCAAGACCCCGGACAGGTCGCAACGAGCAACACTGAAGCTTTCTTT. Protein: CASSQDPGQVATSNTEAFF.

This chain links TRBV9 with TRBJ2-3; TRBD1 matches at 7 bases. The CDR3 runs to 16 residues. Germline CDR1 SGDLS, CDR2 YYNGEE. V shed 0 bases, J shed 5 bases, and the junction held 9 bases outside the gene matches. The CDR3 spells CASSVGPTGVIDTQYF. CDR3 coding DNA: TGTGCCAGCAGCGTAGGTCCCACAGGGGTAATAGATACGCAGTATTTT.

A few counts support this clone. The chain couples TRBV6-4 to TRBJ2-1, with 11 bases lining up with TRBD2. The CDR3 covers 15 residues. Germline loops: CDR1 MRHNA, CDR2 SNTAGT. Trimming removed 4 bases from V and 8 bases from J; junction bases left unmatched: 7. The CDR3 DNA reads as TGTGCCAGCAGTGTCCTAGCGGGGGGATCGGATGAGCAGTTCTTC. Translating gives CASSVLAGGSDEQFF.

The chain joins TRBV3-1 (or the pseudogene TRBV3-2) to TRBJ2-2; TRBD2 agrees at 9 bases. The junction had 5 bases not matched to a gene; V was cut back by 4 bases and J by 2 bases. The CDR3 runs to 16 residues. Germline CDR1 and CDR2: LGHDT and YNNKEL (reference sequence). The CDR3 nucleotides are TGTGCCAGCAGCCGGCGACTAGCGGCCAACACCGGGGAGCTGTTTTTT. Its protein is CASSRRLAANTGELFF.

This chain joins TRBV7-8 and TRBJ2-5; 14 nucleotides agree with TRBD2. The CDR3 extends over 16 amino acids. Trimming cost V 5 bases and J 5 bases; bases outside gene matches: 7. Germline CDR1 reads SGHVS; CDR2 reads FQNEAQ. The CDR3 sequence is CASSHRLAGGMETQYF. DNA for the CDR3: TGTGCCAGCAGCCACCGACTAGCGGGGGGGATGGAGACCCAGTACTTC.

This chain uses TRBV5-1 with TRBJ2-7; TRBD2 matches at 9 bases. The CDR3 is 15 residues long. CDR1 is SGHRS and CDR2 is YFSETQ in the germline V gene. Trimming cost V 5 bases and J 3 bases; bases outside gene matches: 9. DNA for the CDR3: TGCGCCAGCAGATCGGCGGGAGGGGGGATCTACGAGCAGTACTTC. It is translated as CASRSAGGGIYEQYF.

This clone was seen only once. The gene calls are TRBV12-3 or TRBV12-4 and TRBJ1-2; D is uncertain. This CDR3 has 11 amino acids. Trimming left V 5 bases short and J 8 bases short, with 9 bases between. The DNA of the CDR3 is TGTGCCAGCAGTCTTTTGCGGGGCTACACCTTC. It encodes CASSLLRGYTF.

The chain links TRBV5-4 to TRBJ1-1; weak D call: TRBD1 (5 bases). With 4 bases removed from V and 6 bases from J, the gap between germline ends came to 10 bases. The CDR3 is 12 amino acids. Germline V gene data show CDR1 as SGHNT and CDR2 as YYREEE (reference sequence). The CDR3 nucleotides read TGTGCCAGCAGCCGCTGGGGCGCTGAAGCTTTCTTT. It translates to CASSRWGAEAFF. Full variable domain (remainder filled in from reference TRBV5-4 and TRBJ1-1): ETGVTQSPTHLIKTRGQQVTLRCSSQSGHNTVSWYQQALGQGPQFIFQYYREEENGRGNFPPRFSGLQFPNYSSELNVNALELDDSALYLCASSRWGAEAFFGQGTRLTVV.

The V gene is TRBV19, the J gene TRBJ1-3; D perhaps matches TRBD1 (5 bases). This CDR3 has 16 residues. Trimming pared 6 bases from V and 5 bases from J, leaving 20 bases between. Looked up from germline, CDR1 is LNHDA and CDR2 is SQIVND (reference sequence). The chain's CDR3 is CASSSGTPIFRNTIYF. CDR3 nucleotide sequence: TGTGCCAGTAGCAGCGGGACGCCAATCTTTCGAAACACCATATATTTT.

The chain couples TRBV25-1 to TRBJ2-5; TRBD1 aligns across 12 bases. V lost 2 bases and J lost 7; bases outside the gene matches: 2. The CDR3 contains 14 residues. Germline loops: CDR1 MGHDK, CDR2 SYGVNS. The CDR3 reads CASSEGTGGGTQYF. The DNA of the CDR3 is TGTGCCAGCAGTGAAGGGACAGGGGGCGGGACCCAGTACTTC. The entire variable domain, with the rest obtained from reference TRBV25-1 and TRBJ2-5, is as follows: EADIYQTPRYLVIGTGKKITLECSQTMGHDKMYWYQQDPGMELHLIHYSYGVNSTEKGDLSSESTVSRIRTEHFPLTLESARPSHTSQYLCASSEGTGGGTQYFGPGTRLLVL.

The V and J genes are TRBV2 and TRBJ2-4; D possibly corresponds to TRBD1 (6 bases). Trimming removed 0 bases from V and 8 bases from J, with 17 bases in between. There are 16 residues in the CDR3. CDR1 and CDR2 (germline): SNHLY, FYNNEI. This chain's CDR3 is CASSEAQGRSLYIQYF. The CDR3 nucleotides read TGTGCCAGCAGTGAAGCGCAGGGGCGGTCTTTGTACATTCAGTACTTC.

J is TRBJ1-3 and V is TRBV18; D not certain. The V gene lost 11 bases and the J gene lost 0 bases, with 11 bases spanning the gap. The CDR3 is 13 residues long. Per germline, CDR1 KGHSH and CDR2 LQKENI. CDR3 amino acids: CAGSSGSGNTIYF. CDR3 bases: TGTGCCGGATCTTCAGGCTCTGGAAACACCATATATTTT. The whole variable domain, filled in from reference TRBV18 and TRBJ1-3, reads NAGVMQNPRHLVRRRGQEARLRCSPMKGHSHVYWYRQLPEEGLKFMVYLQKENIIDESGMPKERFSAEFPKEGPSILRIQQVVRGDSAAYFCAGSSGSGNTIYFGEGSWLTVV.

The CDR3 sequence: CASSQGRTENEKLFF. For the CDR3, the DNA is TGCGCCAGCAGCCAAGGTAGGACAGAGAATGAAAAACTGTTTTTT. The chain has TRBV4-1 and TRBJ1-4; D possibly corresponds to TRBD1 (6 bases). CDR1 MGHRA and CDR2 YSYEKL come from the germline V gene. CDR3 length equals 15 residues. V gave up 1 base and J gave up 5 bases, with 11 bases separating them.

The chain carries TRBV6-5 and TRBJ2-3; TRBD2 is a possible D gene (5 bases). Germline V gene sequence: CDR1 MNHEY, CDR2 SVGAGI. V lost 10 bases, J lost 6 bases, and 17 bases lay in between. CDR3 length: 13 amino acids. In DNA form, the CDR3 reads TGTGCCACCGAGACCAGGCCGGGGGATACGCAGTATTTT. This gives the protein CATETRPGDTQYF.

The rearrangement joins TRBV6-6 to TRBJ1-5; TRBD1 is a possible D gene (5 bases). The germline gives CDR1 MNHNY, CDR2 SVGAGI (reference sequence). Between the trimmed V and J ends, which lost 5 bases and 4 bases, there was a span of 21 bases. The CDR3 covers 17 residues. CDR3 bases: TGTGCCAGCAGTGGATCTTTAAGGGTGGGGGGGAATCAGCCCCAGCATTTT. Its protein is CASSGSLRVGGNQPQHF.

The chain recombines TRBV15 with TRBJ1-3, with D possibly TRBD1 on 5 matching bases. This CDR3 is built from 15 residues. Germline CDR1 and CDR2: LNHNV and YYDKDF (reference sequence). V was pared by 0 bases and J by 3 bases, with 9 bases between. CDR3 coding DNA: TGTGCCACCAGCAGAGATTCAGGGATTGGAAACACCATATATTTT. Amino acids: CATSRDSGIGNTIYF.

The V gene is TRBV24-1, the J gene TRBJ1-1, with TRBD1 identical over 10 bases. Germline V gene data show CDR1 as KGHDR and CDR2 as SFDVKD. V dropped 3 bases and J dropped 3; count of bases not matched to a gene: 3. This CDR3 is built from 15 residues. The CDR3 DNA reads as TGTGCCACCAGTGATAGCGGACAGGGGGACACTGAAGCTTTCTTT. It codes for CATSDSGQGDTEAFF.

The chain links TRBV28 to TRBJ1-6; maybe TRBD1 (6 bases). CDR1 MDHEN and CDR2 SYDVKM come from the germline V gene. CDR3 length: 14 amino acids. Trimming took off 7 bases at V and 7 bases at J, with 14 bases between the two ends. CDR3 DNA sequence: TGTGCCAGCACTGTTGAGAGGGGGAATTCACCCCTCCACTTT. It translates to CASTVERGNSPLHF.

This sequence joins TRBV6-5 and TRBJ1-2, with 10 bases identical to TRBD1. Germline CDR1 MNHEY, CDR2 SVGAGI. J lost 8 bases, V lost 5 bases, and 8 bases had no gene match. This CDR3 comprises 14 residues. CDR3 bases: TGTGCCAGCAGTAGCCGGGACAGGGGATTCGGCTACACCTTC. Translation: CASSSRDRGFGYTF.

The rearrangement joins TRBV5-1 to TRBJ2-2, with TRBD2 matching over 9 bases. The CDR3 has 17 amino acids. Trimming at V came to 6 bases and at J to 4 bases, leaving 13 bases not matched to a gene. Germline loops: CDR1 SGHRS, CDR2 YFSETQ. The CDR3 DNA reads as TGCGCCAGCACCGACGCGAGTAGCGGGGGCCTCACCGGGGAGCTGTTTTTT. As protein: CASTDASSGGLTGELFF. Filled out from reference TRBV5-1 and TRBJ2-2, the complete variable domain reads KAGVTQTPRYLIKTRGQQVTLSCSPISGHRSVSWYQQTPGQGLQFLFEYFSETQRNKGNFPGRFSGRQFSNSRSEMNVSTLELGDSALYLCASTDASSGGLTGELFFGEGSRLTVL.

The chain employs TRBV28 and TRBJ1-5; possibly TRBD1 for D (6 bases). The V end was cut by 7 bases, the J end by 6 bases, with 16 bases between. Germline lookup yields CDR1 MDHEN and CDR2 SYDVKM. CDR3 length: 14 amino acids. CDR3 DNA sequence: TGTGCCAGCACCTCCGGGGGGGCGGGTCAGCCCCAGCATTTT. This gives the protein CASTSGGAGQPQHF.

The chain combines TRBV29-1 with TRBJ1-2; D gene uncertain. This CDR3 has 11 residues. Germline-derived CDR1 and CDR2 are SQVTM and ANQGSEA. The V gene lost 7 bases and the J gene lost 8 bases, with 14 bases spanning the gap. DNA of the CDR3: TGCAGCGCCCACTCCGGAGACGGCTACACCTTC. Amino acid sequence: CSAHSGDGYTF.

The chain's CDR3 is CASSLGTGGARKLFF. The DNA for the CDR3 is TGCGCCAGCAGCTTGGGAACAGGTGGGGCAAGAAAACTGTTTTTT. The rearrangement joins TRBV5-1 to TRBJ1-4, with D possibly matching TRBD1 (5 bases). V shed 0 bases and J shed 10 bases, with 16 bases lying between them. The CDR3 runs 15 residues. Germline V gene sequence: CDR1 SGHRS, CDR2 YFSETQ.

The chain employs TRBV7-8 and TRBJ1-4; D might be TRBD1 (5 bases). This CDR3 is built from 16 residues. Germline V CDR1 and CDR2: SGHVS, FQNEAQ. V was cut by 1 base and J by 8 bases, with 17 bases left in between. The CDR3 DNA sequence: TGTGCCAGCAGCTTAGAATCGGGCAGGGTCTGGGAAAAACTGTTTTTT. Translated: CASSLESGRVWEKLFF.